This T cell receptor beta chain emerged from a study of T-cell memory formation after mild COVID-19 (dated by TCRdb to the early 2020s). Study-wide context: TCR sequence clusters from the two donors were largely donor specific. The cohort was made up of two young adult volunteers, one female and one male, who were previously healthy. In a couple of donors, T-cell clones that expanded and contracted after mild COVID-19 were followed by sequencing TCRalpha and TCRbeta repertoires longitudinally. General conclusions and limits of the study: SARS-CoV-2 specificity was not confirmed for the second-wave clones peaking on day 37. Contracting CD4+ clones turned up mainly in the CM and EM memory subsets, whereas EMRA was where CD8+ clones were enriched. Some responding clones were found in pre-infection memory, which suggests that pre-existing cross-reactive memory T cells took part in the SARS-CoV-2 response. Clones contracting from day 15 to 85 had balanced CD4/CD8 phenotypes, while a second wave expanding from day 15 to 37 was biased towards CD4+. The study covered only a couple of mild cases, and larger cohorts including severe cases with pre-infection samples were considered necessary.

For this chain, trimming is 10 bases at the V end and 3 bases at the J end, and the number of junction bases without a gene match is 11. There are 15 amino acids in the CDR3, from cysteine to phenylalanine inclusive. Only the CDR3 portion is preserved as DNA: 45 bases, with reading frame beginning at the first base. CDR1 and CDR2 are drawn from the germline V gene: KGHDR, SFDVKD. Data came from an Illumina NovaSeq 6000. TCRalpha and TCRbeta cDNA libraries were constructed by 5'RACE with constant-segment primers, with sample barcodes and unique molecular identifiers being introduced. Trizol reagent was used to extract RNA from every sample. Libraries were amplified in two PCR steps, with a second sample barcode and Illumina TruSeq adapters added in the second step. Sequencing of the libraries was done on an Illumina NovaSeq, producing 2 x 150 bp paired-end reads. The authors' pipeline ran thus. Reads were demultiplexed and collapsed into UMI-guided consensus sequences with migec v1.2.7. Using mixcr v2.1.11, UMI consensuses were aligned to TRA and TRB V and J templates and then assembled into clonotypes. A clonotype was counted as expanded or contracted only when both edgeR and NoisET called the clonotype significant, with the noise models trained on biological replicates. For edgeR calls, the thresholds were a false discovery rate-adjusted p below 0.01 and a log2 fold-change of 1. As an exploratory analysis of dynamics, PCA with hierarchical clustering was applied to max-normalized trajectories of the 1000 most abundant clonotypes. Each responding clone was given a CD4 or CD8 phenotype based on the CD4+ and CD8+ repertoires, which had been sequenced separately. TCRdb reran the public reads through fastp at Q25 and MiXCR, keeping productive beta chains. Every distinct CDR3 protein forms one entry, paired with its most common genes and DNA. The V and J calls and clone size come from TCRdb's table, not from the authors' own analysis. Counted in this sample were fewer than 150,000 distinct CDR3 sequences; roughly 6% of them appeared once. Roughly 2% of the sample comes from the top ten.

This clonotype occurred a few times. It has no known antigen specificity. No base quality information exists; no much larger clone differs at one position. Ficoll-Paque density gradient centrifugation was used to isolate PBMCs. The V and J segments used are TRBV24-1 and TRBJ1-5, with 7 junctional bases fitting TRBD1. The clonotype was recovered from an adult woman who had mild COVID-19 (a few samples of this study predate the infection). The sample titles of this study are shuffled in the database, so cell type and time point are left out; the donor was told from shared clones. The sequencing input was PBMCs or a T cell subset sorted from them (not recorded which). DNA sequence: TGTGCCACGTCCACAGGGGTTAGAGACAATCAGCCCCAGCATTTT. This is translated as CATSTGVRDNQPQHF.